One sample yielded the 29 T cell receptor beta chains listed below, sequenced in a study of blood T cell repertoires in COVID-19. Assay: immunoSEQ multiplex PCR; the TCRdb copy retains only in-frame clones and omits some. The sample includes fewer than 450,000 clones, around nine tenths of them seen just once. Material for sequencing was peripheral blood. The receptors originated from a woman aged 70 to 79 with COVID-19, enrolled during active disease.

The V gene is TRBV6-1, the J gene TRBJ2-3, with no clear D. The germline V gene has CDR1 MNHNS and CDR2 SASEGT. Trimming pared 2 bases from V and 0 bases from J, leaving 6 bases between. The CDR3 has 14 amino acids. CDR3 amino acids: CASSEFQSTDTQYF. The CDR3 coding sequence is TGTGCCAGCAGTGAATTCCAGAGCACAGATACGCAGTATTTT.

This CDR3 reads CASSPNWAENYGYTF. Written as DNA, the CDR3 is TGTGCCAGCAGTCCTAACTGGGCAGAGAACTATGGCTACACCTTC. The V gene is TRBV27, the J gene TRBJ1-2; D uncertain. V dropped 5 bases and J dropped 2 bases, with 15 bases sitting between them. This CDR3 spans 15 amino acids. Germline V CDR1 and CDR2: MNHEY, SMNVEV (reference sequence).

The CDR3 nucleotides are TGTGCCAGCAGCAATGTGACTAGCGGGGTATTCCACTCACTACCAAACAATGAGCAGTTCTTC. Translating gives CASSNVTSGVFHSLPNNEQFF. V usage is TRBV7-3 and J usage is TRBJ2-1; 11 bases agree with TRBD2. Germline-derived CDR1 and CDR2 are SGHTA and FQGTGA. The CDR3 has 21 residues. With V trimmed by 5 bases and J by 5 bases, 23 bases remained unmatched.

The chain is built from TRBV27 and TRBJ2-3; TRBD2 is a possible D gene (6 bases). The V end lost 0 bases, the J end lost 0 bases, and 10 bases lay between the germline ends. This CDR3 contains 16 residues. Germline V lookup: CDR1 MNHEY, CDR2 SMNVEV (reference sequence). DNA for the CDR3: TGTGCCAGCAGTTTATCGGCTAGCGTTAGCACAGATACGCAGTATTTT. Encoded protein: CASSLSASVSTDTQYF.

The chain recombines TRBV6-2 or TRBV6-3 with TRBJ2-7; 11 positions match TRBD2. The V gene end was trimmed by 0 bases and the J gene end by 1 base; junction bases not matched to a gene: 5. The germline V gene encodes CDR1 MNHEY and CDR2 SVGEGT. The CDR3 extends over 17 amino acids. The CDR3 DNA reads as TGTGCCAGCAGTTACTCCCGCGGGACTAGCGGATCCTACGAGCAGTACTTC. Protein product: CASSYSRGTSGSYEQYF.

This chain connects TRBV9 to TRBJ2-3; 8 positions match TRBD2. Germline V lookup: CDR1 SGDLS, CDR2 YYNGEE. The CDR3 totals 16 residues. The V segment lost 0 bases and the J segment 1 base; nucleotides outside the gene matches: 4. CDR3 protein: CASSVVDSGGTDTQYF. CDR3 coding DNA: TGTGCCAGCAGCGTAGTGGATAGCGGGGGCACAGATACGCAGTATTTT.

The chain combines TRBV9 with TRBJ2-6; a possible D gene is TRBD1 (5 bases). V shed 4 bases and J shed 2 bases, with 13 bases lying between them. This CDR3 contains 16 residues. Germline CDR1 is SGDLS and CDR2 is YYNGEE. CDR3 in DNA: TGTGCCAGCAGCCCCCGACAGTTCACTGGGGCCAACGTCCTGACTTTC. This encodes CASSPRQFTGANVLTF.

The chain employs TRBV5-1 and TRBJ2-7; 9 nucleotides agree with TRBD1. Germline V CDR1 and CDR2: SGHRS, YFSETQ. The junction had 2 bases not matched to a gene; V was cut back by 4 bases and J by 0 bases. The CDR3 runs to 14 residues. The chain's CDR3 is CASSPDRGSYEQYF. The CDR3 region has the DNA TGCGCCAGCAGCCCGGACAGGGGCTCCTACGAGCAGTACTTC.

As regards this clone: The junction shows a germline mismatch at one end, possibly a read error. The CDR3 reads CASSPDTSRDTQYF. DNA for the CDR3: TGTGCCAGCTCACCAGACACTAGCAGAGATACGCAGTATTTT. This chain connects TRBV18 to TRBJ2-3; perhaps TRBD2 as D (6 bases). This CDR3 has 14 amino acids. CDR1 and CDR2 from the germline V gene are KGHSH and LQKENI.

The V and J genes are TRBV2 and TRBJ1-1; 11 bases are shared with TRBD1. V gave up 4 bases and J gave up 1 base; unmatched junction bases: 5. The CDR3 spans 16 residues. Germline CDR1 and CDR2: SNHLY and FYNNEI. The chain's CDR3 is CASSVGQGAGNTEAFF. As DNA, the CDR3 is TGTGCCAGCAGTGTCGGACAGGGGGCGGGGAACACTGAAGCTTTCTTT.

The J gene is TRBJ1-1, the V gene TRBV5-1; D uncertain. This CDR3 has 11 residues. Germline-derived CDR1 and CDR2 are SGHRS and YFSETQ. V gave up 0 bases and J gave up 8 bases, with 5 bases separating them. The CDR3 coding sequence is TGCGCCAGCAGCTTGGGAGGGGAAGCTTTCTTT. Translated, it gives CASSLGGEAFF.

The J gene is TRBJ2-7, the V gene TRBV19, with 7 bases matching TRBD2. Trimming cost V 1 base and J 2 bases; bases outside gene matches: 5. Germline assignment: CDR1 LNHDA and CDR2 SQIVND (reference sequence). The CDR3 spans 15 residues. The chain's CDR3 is CASSIAASGTYEQYF. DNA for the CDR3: TGTGCCAGTAGTATAGCGGCTAGCGGAACCTACGAGCAGTACTTC.

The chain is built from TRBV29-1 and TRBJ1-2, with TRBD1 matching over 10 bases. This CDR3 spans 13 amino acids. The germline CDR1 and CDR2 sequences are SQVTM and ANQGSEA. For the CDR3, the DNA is TGCGTGAGCGGGACAGGGGCTAACTATGGCTACACCTTC. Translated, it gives CVSGTGANYGYTF. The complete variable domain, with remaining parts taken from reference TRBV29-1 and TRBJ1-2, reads SAVISQKPSRDICQRGTSLTIQCQVDSQVTMMFWYRQQPGQSLTLIATANQGSEATYESGFVIDKFPISRPNLTFSTLTVSNMSPEDSSIYLCVSGTGANYGYTFGSGTRLTVV.

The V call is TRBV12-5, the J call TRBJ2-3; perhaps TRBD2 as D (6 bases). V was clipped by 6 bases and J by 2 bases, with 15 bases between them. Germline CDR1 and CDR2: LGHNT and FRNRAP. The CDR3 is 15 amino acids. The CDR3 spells CASGPSGLLTDTQYF. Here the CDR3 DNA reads TGTGCTAGTGGCCCCTCGGGACTTCTCACAGATACGCAGTATTTT.

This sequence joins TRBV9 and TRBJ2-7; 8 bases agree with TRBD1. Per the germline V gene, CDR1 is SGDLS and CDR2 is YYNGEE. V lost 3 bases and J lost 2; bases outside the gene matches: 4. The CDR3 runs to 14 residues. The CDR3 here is CASSARDRPYEQYF. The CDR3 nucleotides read TGTGCCAGCAGCGCCCGGGACAGGCCCTACGAGCAGTACTTC.

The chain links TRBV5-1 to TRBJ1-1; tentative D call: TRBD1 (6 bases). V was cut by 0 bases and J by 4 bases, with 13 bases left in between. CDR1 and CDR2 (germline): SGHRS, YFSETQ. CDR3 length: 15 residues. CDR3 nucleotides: TGCGCCAGCAGCTTGGTCAGGGGAGGGGTCACTGAAGCTTTCTTT. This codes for CASSLVRGGVTEAFF.

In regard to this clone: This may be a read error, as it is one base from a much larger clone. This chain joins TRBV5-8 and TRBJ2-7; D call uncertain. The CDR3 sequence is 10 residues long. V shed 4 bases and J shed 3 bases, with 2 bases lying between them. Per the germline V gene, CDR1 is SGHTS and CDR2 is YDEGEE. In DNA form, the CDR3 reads TGTGCCAGCAGCCACTACGAGCAGTACTTC. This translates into CASSHYEQYF.

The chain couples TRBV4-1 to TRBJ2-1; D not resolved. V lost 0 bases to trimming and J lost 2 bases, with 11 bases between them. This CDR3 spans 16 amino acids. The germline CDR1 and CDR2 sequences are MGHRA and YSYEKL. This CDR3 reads CASSQDHTETYNEQFF. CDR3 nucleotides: TGCGCCAGCAGCCAAGATCACACAGAAACCTACAATGAGCAGTTCTTC.

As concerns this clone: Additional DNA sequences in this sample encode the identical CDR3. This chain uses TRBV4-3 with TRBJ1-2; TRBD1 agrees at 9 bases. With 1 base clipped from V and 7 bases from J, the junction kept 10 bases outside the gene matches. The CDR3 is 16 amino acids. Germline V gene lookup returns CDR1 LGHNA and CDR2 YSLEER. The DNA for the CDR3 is TGCGCCAGCAGCCAAGCGGAAGACAGGGGGGTCGGTGGCTACACCTTC. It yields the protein CASSQAEDRGVGGYTF.

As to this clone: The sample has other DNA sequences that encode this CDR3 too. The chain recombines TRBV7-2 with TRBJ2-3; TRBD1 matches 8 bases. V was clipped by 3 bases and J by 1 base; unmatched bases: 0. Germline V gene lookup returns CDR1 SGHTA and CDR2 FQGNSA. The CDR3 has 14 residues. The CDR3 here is CASSLGQGTDTQYF. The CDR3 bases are TGTGCCAGCAGCTTGGGACAGGGCACAGATACGCAGTATTTT.

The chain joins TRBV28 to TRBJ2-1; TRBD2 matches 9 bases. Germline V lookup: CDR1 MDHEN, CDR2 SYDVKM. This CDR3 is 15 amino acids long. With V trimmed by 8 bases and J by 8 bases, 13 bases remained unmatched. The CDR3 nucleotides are TGTGCCAGCTCCTCGCTGGGCGGGGGGGCCGATGAGCAGTTCTTC. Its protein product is CASSSLGGGADEQFF. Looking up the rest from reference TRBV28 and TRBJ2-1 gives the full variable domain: DVKVTQSSRYLVKRTGEKVFLECVQDMDHENMFWYRQDPGLGLRLIYFSYDVKMKEKGDIPEGYSVSREKKERFSLILESASTNQTSMYLCASSSLGGGADEQFFGPGTRLTVL.

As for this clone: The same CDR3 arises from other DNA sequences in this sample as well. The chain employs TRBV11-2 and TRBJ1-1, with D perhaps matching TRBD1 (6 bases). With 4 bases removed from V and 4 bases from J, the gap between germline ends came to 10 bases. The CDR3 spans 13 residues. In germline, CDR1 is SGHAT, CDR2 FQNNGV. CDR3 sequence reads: CASSSQGSTEAFF. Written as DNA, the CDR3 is TGTGCCAGCAGCTCCCAGGGGTCCACTGAAGCTTTCTTT.

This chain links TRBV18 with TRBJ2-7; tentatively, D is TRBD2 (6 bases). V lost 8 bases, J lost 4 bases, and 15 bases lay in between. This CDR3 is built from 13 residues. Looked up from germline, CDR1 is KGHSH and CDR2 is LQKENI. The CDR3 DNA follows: TGTGCCAGCACCGGGGGATACGGGTACGAGCAGTACTTC. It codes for CASTGGYGYEQYF.

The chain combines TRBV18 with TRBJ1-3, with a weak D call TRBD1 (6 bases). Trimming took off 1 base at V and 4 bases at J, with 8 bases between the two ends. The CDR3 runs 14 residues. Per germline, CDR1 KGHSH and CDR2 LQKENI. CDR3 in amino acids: CASSPQGDGNTIYF. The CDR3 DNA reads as TGTGCCAGCTCACCACAGGGGGACGGAAACACCATATATTTT.

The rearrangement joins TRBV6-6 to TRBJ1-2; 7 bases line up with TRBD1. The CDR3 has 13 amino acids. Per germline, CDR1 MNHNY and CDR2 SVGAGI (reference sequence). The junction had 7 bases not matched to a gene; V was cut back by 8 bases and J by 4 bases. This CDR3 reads CASDRERSYGYTF. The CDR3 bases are TGTGCCAGCGACAGGGAGAGGAGCTATGGCTACACCTTC.

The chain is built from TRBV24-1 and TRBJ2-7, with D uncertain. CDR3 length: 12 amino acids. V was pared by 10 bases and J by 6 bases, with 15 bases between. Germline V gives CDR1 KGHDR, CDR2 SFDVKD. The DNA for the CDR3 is TGTGCCACAGGCCACTCAGGTGGCGAGCAGTACTTC. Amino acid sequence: CATGHSGGEQYF.

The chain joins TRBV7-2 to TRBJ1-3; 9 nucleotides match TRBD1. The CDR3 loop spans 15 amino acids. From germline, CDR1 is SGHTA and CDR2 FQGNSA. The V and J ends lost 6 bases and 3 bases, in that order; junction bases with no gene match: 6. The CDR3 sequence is CASSQQGAGGNTIYF. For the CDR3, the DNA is TGTGCCAGCAGTCAACAGGGGGCGGGTGGAAACACCATATATTTT.

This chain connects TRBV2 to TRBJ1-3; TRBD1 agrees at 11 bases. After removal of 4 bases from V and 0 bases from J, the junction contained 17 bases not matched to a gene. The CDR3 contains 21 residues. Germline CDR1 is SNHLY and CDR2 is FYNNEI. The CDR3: CASSVPGQGVSGRSSGNTIYF. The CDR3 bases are TGTGCCAGCAGTGTTCCGGGACAGGGGGTTTCCGGCCGTAGCTCTGGAAACACCATATATTTT.

This chain's CDR3 is CSAEGRETQYF. For the CDR3, the DNA is TGCAGTGCAGAGGGTCGAGAGACCCAGTACTTC. The rearrangement links TRBV20-1 to TRBJ2-5; a possible D gene is TRBD2 (5 bases). CDR3 size: 11 residues. Trimming took off 6 bases at V and 4 bases at J, with 9 bases between the two ends. Germline lookup yields CDR1 DFQATT and CDR2 SNEGSKA (reference sequence).